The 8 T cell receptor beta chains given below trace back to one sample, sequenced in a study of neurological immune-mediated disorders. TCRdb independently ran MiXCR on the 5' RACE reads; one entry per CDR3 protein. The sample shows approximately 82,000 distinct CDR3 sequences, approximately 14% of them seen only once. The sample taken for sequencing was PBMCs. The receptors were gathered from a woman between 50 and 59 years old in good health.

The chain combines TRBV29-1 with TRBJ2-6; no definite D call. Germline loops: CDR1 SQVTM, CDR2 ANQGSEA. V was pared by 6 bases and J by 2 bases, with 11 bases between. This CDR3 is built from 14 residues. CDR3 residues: CSVSTVPGANVLTF. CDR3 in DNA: TGCAGCGTCTCGACGGTGCCTGGGGCCAACGTCCTGACTTTC.

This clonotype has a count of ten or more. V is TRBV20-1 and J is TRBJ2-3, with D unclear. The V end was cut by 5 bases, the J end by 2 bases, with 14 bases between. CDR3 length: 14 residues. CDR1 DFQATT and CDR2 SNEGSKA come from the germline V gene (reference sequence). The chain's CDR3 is CSAAQRVTTDTQYF. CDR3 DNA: TGCAGTGCTGCCCAGCGCGTTACCACAGATACGCAGTATTTT.

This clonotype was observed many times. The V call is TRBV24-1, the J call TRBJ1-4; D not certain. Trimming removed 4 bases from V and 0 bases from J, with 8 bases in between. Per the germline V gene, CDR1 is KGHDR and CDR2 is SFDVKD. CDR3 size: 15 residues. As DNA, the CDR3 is TGTGCCACCAGTGAGGCCGGGGCAACTAATGAAAAACTGTTTTTT. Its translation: CATSEAGATNEKLFF.

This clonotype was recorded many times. CDR3 nucleotides: TGTGCCATCAGTGATTCGGGGGCCACAGATACGCAGTATTTT. It is translated as CAISDSGATDTQYF. The chain uses TRBV10-3 and TRBJ2-3; the D gene could be TRBD1 or TRBD2 (6 bases each). The CDR3 is 14 amino acids. V was trimmed by 3 bases and J by 2 bases, leaving 9 bases between them. Germline V gives CDR1 ENHRY, CDR2 SYGVKD.

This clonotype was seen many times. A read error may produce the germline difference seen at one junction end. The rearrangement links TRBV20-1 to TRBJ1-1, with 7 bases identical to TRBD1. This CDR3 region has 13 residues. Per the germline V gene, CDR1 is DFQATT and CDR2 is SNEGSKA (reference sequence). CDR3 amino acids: CRSGPTGPQTTLF. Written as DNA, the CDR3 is TGCAGGTCGGGGCCGACAGGGCCCCAAACGACTCTCTTT.

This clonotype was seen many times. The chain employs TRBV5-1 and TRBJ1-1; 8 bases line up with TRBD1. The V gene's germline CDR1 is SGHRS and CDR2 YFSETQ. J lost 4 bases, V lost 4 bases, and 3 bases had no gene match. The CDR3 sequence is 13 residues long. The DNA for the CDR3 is TGCGCCAGCAGCATCACAGGGGGCACTGAAGCTTTCTTT. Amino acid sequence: CASSITGGTEAFF.

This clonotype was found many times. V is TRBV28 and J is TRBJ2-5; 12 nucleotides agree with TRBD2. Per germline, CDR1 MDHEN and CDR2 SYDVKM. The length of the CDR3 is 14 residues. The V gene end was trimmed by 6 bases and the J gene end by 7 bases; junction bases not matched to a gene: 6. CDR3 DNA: TGTGCCAGCAGACTAGCGGGAGGACGAGGGACCCAGTACTTC. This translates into CASRLAGGRGTQYF.

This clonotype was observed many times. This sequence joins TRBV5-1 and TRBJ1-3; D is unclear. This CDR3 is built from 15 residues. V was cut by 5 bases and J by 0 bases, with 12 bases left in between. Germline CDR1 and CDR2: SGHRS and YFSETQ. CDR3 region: CASRMAHNSGNTIYF. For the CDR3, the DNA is TGCGCCAGCAGGATGGCGCATAACTCTGGAAACACCATATATTTT.